Here is one T cell receptor (beta chain) with its context. The CDR3 contains 16 residues. Germline CDR1 and CDR2: SNHLY and FYNNEI. V lost 1 base to trimming and J lost 9 bases; unmatched junction nucleotides: 11. These data originate in a study of blood T cell repertoires in COVID-19. The table came from immunoSEQ multiplex PCR; TCRdb's copy has only in-frame clones and leaves some out. The sample holds under 35,000 clones; 83% are singletons and the top ten take less than 30%. The sequence was collected from a man between 65 and 85 years old with active COVID-19. The chain combines TRBV2 with TRBJ2-1, with 8 bases that match TRBD2. Source material: peripheral blood. CDR3 sequence (DNA): TGTGCCAGCAGTGAAGGTGGTAGCGGGAAGGGTGGTGAGCAGTTCTTC. It translates to CASSEGGSGKGGEQFF.